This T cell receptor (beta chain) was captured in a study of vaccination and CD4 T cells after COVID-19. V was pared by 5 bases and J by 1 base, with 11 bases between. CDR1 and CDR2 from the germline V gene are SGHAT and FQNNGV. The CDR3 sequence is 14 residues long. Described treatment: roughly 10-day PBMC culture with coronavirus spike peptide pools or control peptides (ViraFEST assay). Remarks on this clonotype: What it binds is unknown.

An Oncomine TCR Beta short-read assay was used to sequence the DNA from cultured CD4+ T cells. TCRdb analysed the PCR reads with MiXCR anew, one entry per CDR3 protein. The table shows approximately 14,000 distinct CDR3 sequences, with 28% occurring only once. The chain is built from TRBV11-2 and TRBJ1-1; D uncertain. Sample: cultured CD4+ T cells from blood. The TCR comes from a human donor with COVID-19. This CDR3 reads CASSIAQWNTEAFF. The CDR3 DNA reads TGTGCCAGCAGCATCGCCCAATGGAACACTGAAGCTTTCTTT.